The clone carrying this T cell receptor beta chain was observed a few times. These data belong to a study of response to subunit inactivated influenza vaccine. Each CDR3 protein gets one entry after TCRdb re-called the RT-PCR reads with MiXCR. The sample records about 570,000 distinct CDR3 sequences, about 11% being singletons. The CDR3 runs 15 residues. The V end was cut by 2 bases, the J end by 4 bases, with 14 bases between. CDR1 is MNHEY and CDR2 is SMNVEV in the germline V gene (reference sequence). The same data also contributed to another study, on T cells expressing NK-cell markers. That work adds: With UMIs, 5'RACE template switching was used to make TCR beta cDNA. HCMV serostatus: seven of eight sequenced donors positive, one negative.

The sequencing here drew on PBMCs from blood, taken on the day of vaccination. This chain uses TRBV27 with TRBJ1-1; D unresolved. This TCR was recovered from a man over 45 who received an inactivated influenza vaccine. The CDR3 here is CASSLGLWGGTEAFF. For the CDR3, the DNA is TGTGCCAGCAGTTTAGGGTTGTGGGGAGGCACTGAAGCTTTCTTT.